Below are 9 T cell receptor beta chains sequenced from a single sample in a study of T cell clonality in common variable immunodeficiency. The table came from immunoSEQ multiplex PCR; TCRdb's copy has only in-frame clones and leaves some out. The sample was found to contain some 50,000 clones, and every one recurs. Source material: peripheral blood mononuclear cells. These receptors came from a person between 18 and 75 years old in good health.

Many counts were recorded for this clone. The read finishes 3 residues shy of the CDR3 end, and the germline J gene is used to complete it. This sequence joins TRBV7-3 and TRBJ2-1; D perhaps matches TRBD2 (5 bases). Germline V gene sequence: CDR1 SGHTA, CDR2 FQGTGA. Trimming stripped 8 bases from V and 2 bases from J, with 10 bases between. The CDR3 has 13 residues. CDR3 DNA, as far as it was read: TGTGCCAGCGCAGCGGAGGCCTACAATGAG. Protein product: CASAAEAYNE. From start to end, the CDR3 is CASAAEAYNEQFF.

Ten or more counts support this clone. The read ends 3 residues early relative to the CDR3; the germline J gene fills the gap. This chain uses TRBV19 with TRBJ1-1, with D tentatively TRBD1 (5 bases). Deletions cut 7 bases from V and 1 base from J, with 10 bases between. The germline V gene has CDR1 LNHDA and CDR2 SQIVND (reference sequence). The CDR3 sequence is 13 residues long. The CDR3 bases that were read are TGTGCCAGTACAGGGAGTACGAACACTGAA. This gives the protein CASTGSTNTE. The entire CDR3 sequence reads CASTGSTNTEAFF.

This clone has at least ten counts. The read falls 3 residues short of the CDR3 end, and the missing part is taken from the germline J gene. The J gene is TRBJ2-5, the V gene TRBV19, with 10 bases lining up with TRBD2. The V gene's germline CDR1 is LNHDA and CDR2 SQIVND (reference sequence). V was clipped by 2 bases and J by 2 bases; unmatched bases: 2. The CDR3 has 15 residues. CDR3 DNA, as far as it was read: TGTGCCAGTAGTATAACTAGCGGGAAACAAGAGACC. This sequence encodes CASSITSGKQET. The complete CDR3 sequence is CASSITSGKQETQYF. Supplemented by reference TRBV19 and TRBJ2-5, the full variable domain reads DGGITQSPKYLFRKEGQNVTLSCEQNLNHDAMYWYRQDPGQGLRLIYYSQIVNDFQKGDIAEGYSVSREKKESFPLTVTSAQKNPTAFYLCASSITSGKQETQYFGPGTRLLVL.

This clone was seen ten or more times. The read falls 3 residues short of the CDR3 end, and the missing part is taken from the germline J gene. The rearrangement joins TRBV5-1 to TRBJ2-5; D might be TRBD1 (6 bases). This CDR3 has 16 amino acids. V was cut by 1 base and J by 4 bases, with 17 bases left in between. CDR1 and CDR2 (germline): SGHRS, YFSETQ. Partial CDR3 DNA: TGCGCCAGCAGCTTGAACCCCAGGGGTGGTGGAGAGACC. As protein: CASSLNPRGGGET. The full CDR3 protein reads CASSLNPRGGGETQYF.

A remark on this clone: The read halts 3 residues ahead of the CDR3 end, with the missing end drawn from the germline J gene. This chain connects TRBV6-1 to TRBJ2-5; the D is unclear. In germline, CDR1 is MNHNS, CDR2 SASEGT. Trimming removed 3 bases at V and 5 bases at J, with 10 bases between. The CDR3 consists of 13 residues. The CDR3 here is CASSDTKAETQYF. CDR3 bases read: TGTGCCAGCAGTGACACGAAAGCGGAGACC.

As for this clone: With the read ending 3 residues before the CDR3 end, the germline J gene is used to fill in that end. V and J are TRBV19 and TRBJ1-1; unclear D gene. The CDR3 is made up of 14 amino acids. Germline CDR1 reads LNHDA; CDR2 reads SQIVND (reference sequence). Trimming left V 7 bases short and J 3 bases short, with 15 bases between. The CDR3 loop is CASNAGRGYTEAFF. CDR3 bases read: TGTGCCAGTAACGCGGGTCGGGGTTACACTGAA.

In the case of this clone: The junction departs from germline at one end; a sequencing error may be responsible. The observed sequence ends 3 residues before the CDR3 terminus, with the missing tail filled in from the germline J gene. The rearrangement joins TRBV7-9 to TRBJ1-2; D is uncertain. The CDR3 spans 15 residues. The germline V gene has CDR1 SEHNR and CDR2 FQNEAQ (reference sequence). The CDR3 protein is CASSPTSGRAYDYTF. The sequenced part of the CDR3 DNA is TGTGCCAGCAGCCCAACTAGCGGGAGGGCCTATGAC.

This clone was observed at least ten times. The DNA ends 3 residues before the CDR3 does, and the rest of the CDR3 is filled in from the germline J gene. The chain couples TRBV20-1 to TRBJ2-1; 9 bases are shared with TRBD2. In germline, CDR1 is DFQATT, CDR2 SNEGSKA (reference sequence). The CDR3 has 15 residues. V lost 5 bases to trimming and J lost 0 bases; unmatched junction nucleotides: 5. The sequenced part of the CDR3 DNA is TGCAGTGCTCCTAGCGGGGAGAGCTCCTACAATGAG. This translates into CSAPSGESSYNE. The entire CDR3 reads CSAPSGESSYNEQFF.

This clone was recorded many times. The CDR3 goes on 3 residues after the read ends, and that part is filled in from the germline J gene. This sequence joins TRBV6-2 or TRBV6-3 and TRBJ2-1; unclear D gene. Germline CDR1 reads MNHEY; CDR2 reads SVGEGT. CDR3 size: 12 residues. Trimming removed 3 bases from V and 7 bases from J, with 7 bases in between. The CDR3 sequence: CASSYSKNEQFF. CDR3 bases read: TGTGCCAGCAGTTATTCAAAAAATGAG.